This T cell receptor (beta chain) emerged from a study of cytomegalovirus exposure and HLA in healthy donors. At the level of the study: An earlier analysis found some 100 million unique TCR beta sequences from about 190 million T cells. An early release of data contained about 85 million unique TCRs, which came from HLA-typed donors.

Researchers ran the PCR with 60 Vbeta and 13 Jbeta primers. Here immunoSEQ multiplex PCR was the method, and the copy in TCRdb shows in-frame clones only, minus some. The sample yields over 150,000 clones, 82% seen once. Points from the study as a whole: Analysis was performed later, and it showed HLA-associated TCR beta chains to be more clonally expanded than equally common others.

As regards this clone: As yet, its antigen is unknown.

The CDR3 extends over 18 amino acids. Trimming at V came to 0 bases and at J to 0 bases, leaving 8 bases not matched to a gene. Germline V gene data show CDR1 as ENHRY and CDR2 as SYGVKD. This sequence joins TRBV10-3 and TRBJ1-5; TRBD1 agrees at 7 bases. The source is a girl under 18 in good health and CMV-seropositive. Sequenced input: PBMCs. CDR3 sequence (DNA): TGTGCCATCAGTGAGTCTGGGGACAGCTTTACTAGCAATCAGCCCCAGCATTTT. Translation gives CAISESGDSFTSNQPQHF.